Listed below are T cell receptor beta chains from one sample, sequenced in a study of hypomethylating agent response in myelodysplastic syndrome. Libraries were prepared by immunoSEQ multiplex PCR; TCRdb keeps only in-frame clonotypes and omits some of them. The sample holds roughly 4,000 clones, about 88% seen once. The specimen was bone marrow, collected before or after starting hypomethylating agent treatment for myelodysplastic syndrome (not recorded which). The receptors here all came from a human donor with myelodysplastic syndrome. The CDR3 runs from the conserved cysteine through the conserved F or W. The D gene is left open where the match is weak. Expanded clones get a size class; other rows say once, few or many, or leave the size out.

J gene: TRBJ2-2; D gene: TRBD2; V gene: TRBV5-1; clone size: .; CDR3 DNA: TGCGCCAGCAGTCGGGAGGGCCCCCTCACCGGGGAGCTGTTTTTT; CDR3 protein: CASSREGPLTGELFF
J gene: TRBJ2-5; D gene: TRBD1; V gene: TRBV5-6; clone size: .; CDR3 DNA: TGTGCCAGCAGCTTCAGGTCGACAGGGAATCAAGAGACCCAGTACTTC; CDR3 protein: CASSFRSTGNQETQYF
J gene: TRBJ2-3; D gene: .; V gene: TRBV19; clone size: once; CDR3 DNA: TGTGCCAGTACCGCCTCCACAGATACGCAGTATTTT; CDR3 protein: CASTASTDTQYF
J gene: TRBJ1-1; D gene: TRBD1; V gene: TRBV14; clone size: large; CDR3 DNA: TGTGCCAGCACCAACACTTTTGGACAGGGGAACACTGAAGCTTTCTTT; CDR3 protein: CASTNTFGQGNTEAFF
J gene: TRBJ1-5; D gene: .; V gene: TRBV23-1; clone size: .; CDR3 DNA: TGCGCCAGCAGTCAACAAGACCCGGGGAATCAGCCCCAGCATTTT; CDR3 protein: CASSQQDPGNQPQHF
J gene: TRBJ1-5; D gene: .; V gene: TRBV6-5; clone size: few; CDR3 DNA: TGTGCCAGCAGTTCCTCGGGAGGGATGAAGCCCCAGCATTTT; CDR3 protein: CASSSSGGMKPQHF
J gene: TRBJ1-5; D gene: .; V gene: TRBV9; clone size: .; CDR3 DNA: TGTGCCAGCAGCGTAGAAGGGGGATTTGGACAGCCCCAGCATTTT; CDR3 protein: CASSVEGGFGQPQHF
J gene: TRBJ2-2; D gene: TRBD1; V gene: TRBV2; clone size: .; CDR3 DNA: TGTGCCAGCAGTGATCAAGGGACAGTGAACACCGGGGAGCTGTTTTTT; CDR3 protein: CASSDQGTVNTGELFF
J gene: TRBJ2-5; D gene: TRBD2; V gene: TRBV19; clone size: .; CDR3 DNA: TGTGCCAGTAGTATAGGAGCTAGCGGGAAACGGGAGACCCAGTACTTC; CDR3 protein: CASSIGASGKRETQYF
J gene: TRBJ2-7; D gene: .; V gene: TRBV4-1; clone size: .; CDR3 DNA: TGCGCCAGCAGCCAAGTCGGTACGGAACAGTACTTC; CDR3 protein: CASSQVGTEQYF
J gene: TRBJ1-1; D gene: .; V gene: TRBV7-9; clone size: .; CDR3 DNA: TGTGCCAGCAGCTTAATCCTCAACACTGAAGCTTTCTTT; CDR3 protein: CASSLILNTEAFF
J gene: TRBJ1-5; D gene: .; V gene: TRBV18; clone size: once; CDR3 DNA: TGTGCCAGCTCCACAGACCACCTACAGCCCCAGCATTTT; CDR3 protein: CASSTDHLQPQHF
J gene: TRBJ1-2; D gene: .; V gene: TRBV28; clone size: .; CDR3 DNA: TGTGCCAGCATTTACTATGGCTACACCTTC; CDR3 protein: CASIYYGYTF
J gene: TRBJ2-2; D gene: .; V gene: TRBV19; clone size: .; CDR3 DNA: TGTGCCAGTAGTATTACAGGGTCCGGGGAGCTGTTTTTT; CDR3 protein: CASSITGSGELFF
J gene: TRBJ2-2; D gene: .; V gene: TRBV11-2; clone size: .; CDR3 DNA: TGTGCCAGCAGCTTAGATCGGGAACAGCTCACCGGGGAGCTGTTTTTT; CDR3 protein: CASSLDREQLTGELFF
J gene: TRBJ1-4; D gene: .; V gene: TRBV28; clone size: .; CDR3 DNA: TGTGCCAGCAGTCAATGGGGTTTAAAACTGTTTTTT; CDR3 protein: CASSQWGLKLFF
J gene: TRBJ2-5; D gene: TRBD1; V gene: TRBV7-8; clone size: once; CDR3 DNA: TGTGCCAGCGCCCGGGGACAGGGTCAAGAGACCCAGTACTTC; CDR3 protein: CASARGQGQETQYF
J gene: TRBJ2-1; D gene: TRBD2; V gene: TRBV18; clone size: .; CDR3 DNA: TGTGCCAGCTCACCATGGACTAGCGGCGCCTACAATGAGCAGTTCTTC; CDR3 protein: CASSPWTSGAYNEQFF
J gene: TRBJ1-2; D gene: .; V gene: TRBV11-2; clone size: .; CDR3 DNA: TGTGCCAGCAGCTCCTACAGGGCTTCTAACTATGGCTACACCTTC; CDR3 protein: CASSSYRASNYGYTF
J gene: TRBJ2-6; D gene: TRBD1; V gene: TRBV28; clone size: few; CDR3 DNA: TGTGCCAGCAGTTTGGAGGACAGGGCTGGGGCCAACGTCCTGACTTTC; CDR3 protein: CASSLEDRAGANVLTF
J gene: TRBJ2-6; D gene: TRBD1; V gene: TRBV10-3; clone size: .; CDR3 DNA: TGTGCCATCAGCTCGACCACAGGGACAGGGGGATCTGGGGCCAACGTCCTGACTTTC; CDR3 protein: CAISSTTGTGGSGANVLTF
J gene: TRBJ1-2; D gene: .; V gene: TRBV15; clone size: .; CDR3 DNA: TGTGCCACCAGCAGAGATCATTTGGGGGGCTCGGGCTATGGCTACACCTTC; CDR3 protein: CATSRDHLGGSGYGYTF
J gene: TRBJ1-5; D gene: .; V gene: TRBV2; clone size: .; CDR3 DNA: TGTGCCAGCAGTGACCCAACGGGAGGTAGCAATCAGCCCCAGCATTTT; CDR3 protein: CASSDPTGGSNQPQHF
J gene: TRBJ2-1; D gene: TRBD2; V gene: TRBV9; clone size: once; CDR3 DNA: TGTGCCAGCAGCGCCGAGGGAGCGGGACTACAAAATGAGCAGTTCTTC; CDR3 protein: CASSAEGAGLQNEQFF
J gene: TRBJ1-2; D gene: .; V gene: TRBV7-3; clone size: .; CDR3 DNA: TGTGCCAGCAGCCTTACAGGGTATGGCTACACCTTC; CDR3 protein: CASSLTGYGYTF
J gene: TRBJ2-3; D gene: TRBD2; V gene: TRBV7-9; clone size: .; CDR3 DNA: TGTGCCAGCAGCCCCGGGACTAGCGGAAACACAGATACGCAGTATTTT; CDR3 protein: CASSPGTSGNTDTQYF
J gene: TRBJ2-7; D gene: TRBD1; V gene: TRBV27; clone size: .; CDR3 DNA: TGTGCCAGCAGTTTAAGGTGGACAGGGGTTCACGAGCAGTACTTC; CDR3 protein: CASSLRWTGVHEQYF
J gene: TRBJ2-5; D gene: .; V gene: TRBV30; clone size: few; CDR3 DNA: TGTGCCTGGAGTGCTCCGGTGGGGTACCAAGAGACCCAGTACTTC; CDR3 protein: CAWSAPVGYQETQYF
J gene: TRBJ1-3; D gene: .; V gene: TRBV28; clone size: .; CDR3 DNA: TGTGCCAGCAGTTCGGGGGGCAGTCTCTCTGGAAACACCATATATTTT; CDR3 protein: CASSSGGSLSGNTIYF
J gene: TRBJ1-3; D gene: TRBD1; V gene: TRBV28; clone size: .; CDR3 DNA: TGTGCCAGCAGTTCCCTCGACAGGGCTGGAAACACCATATATTTT; CDR3 protein: CASSSLDRAGNTIYF
J gene: TRBJ2-3; D gene: TRBD2; V gene: TRBV29-1; clone size: .; CDR3 DNA: TGCAGCGCTGCTGAGGGGGGCCCGCTAGCGGGAGTGGCAGATACGCAGTATTTT; CDR3 protein: CSAAEGGPLAGVADTQYF
J gene: TRBJ2-1; D gene: TRBD1; V gene: TRBV9; clone size: .; CDR3 DNA: TGTGCCAGCAGGCAGGGACAGGTGGGTGAGCAGTTCTTC; CDR3 protein: CASRQGQVGEQFF
J gene: TRBJ2-1; D gene: TRBD2; V gene: TRBV7-2; clone size: .; CDR3 DNA: TGTGCCAGCAGATTAGGACTAGCGGGGGACAATGAGCAGTTCTTC; CDR3 protein: CASRLGLAGDNEQFF
J gene: TRBJ2-3; D gene: .; V gene: TRBV20-1; clone size: .; CDR3 DNA: TGCAGTGCAGGGACTGAAGATACGCAGTATTTT; CDR3 protein: CSAGTEDTQYF
J gene: TRBJ1-3; D gene: TRBD1; V gene: TRBV2; clone size: few; CDR3 DNA: TGTGCCAGCAGTGAACAGGGGGCCAACTCTGGAAACACCATATATTTT; CDR3 protein: CASSEQGANSGNTIYF
J gene: TRBJ1-2; D gene: .; V gene: TRBV6-1; clone size: .; CDR3 DNA: TGTGCCAGCAGTGAGCGAGGTGCAACCTATGGCTACACCTTC; CDR3 protein: CASSERGATYGYTF
J gene: TRBJ2-7; D gene: .; V gene: TRBV5-6; clone size: .; CDR3 DNA: TGTGCCAGCAGCTTGGCATTTAGGGACGAGCAGTACTTC; CDR3 protein: CASSLAFRDEQYF
J gene: TRBJ2-3; D gene: TRBD1; V gene: TRBV10-3; clone size: .; CDR3 DNA: TGTGCCTCGACAGGGTTAGTTGGGACAGATACGCAGTATTTT; CDR3 protein: CASTGLVGTDTQYF
J gene: TRBJ2-1; D gene: TRBD2; V gene: TRBV4-3; clone size: .; CDR3 DNA: TGCGCCAGCAGCCAAGAGCCTAGCGGGAGTGTGAATGAGCAGTTCTTC; CDR3 protein: CASSQEPSGSVNEQFF
J gene: TRBJ2-7; D gene: .; V gene: TRBV5-6; clone size: .; CDR3 DNA: TGTGCCAGCAGCTTGGGGGGAGCGTCCTACGAGCAGTACTTC; CDR3 protein: CASSLGGASYEQYF
J gene: TRBJ2-1; D gene: TRBD2; V gene: TRBV28; clone size: .; CDR3 DNA: TGTGCCAGCAGTTTATTCGGGACTAGCGGGAGACTTGAGCAGTTCTTC; CDR3 protein: CASSLFGTSGRLEQFF
J gene: TRBJ2-7; D gene: .; V gene: TRBV5-1; clone size: .; CDR3 DNA: TGCGCCAGCAGCCCTACCACGCGCGAGCAGTACTTC; CDR3 protein: CASSPTTREQYF
J gene: TRBJ2-2; D gene: .; V gene: TRBV4-3; clone size: .; CDR3 DNA: TGCGCCAGCAGCCAAGGGAGCGCGAACACCGGGGAGCTGTTTTTT; CDR3 protein: CASSQGSANTGELFF
J gene: TRBJ2-1; D gene: .; V gene: TRBV9; clone size: .; CDR3 DNA: TGTGCCAGCAGCGCCGGCTCGTCCGGCTACAATGAGCAGTTCTTC; CDR3 protein: CASSAGSSGYNEQFF
J gene: TRBJ2-5; D gene: TRBD1; V gene: TRBV27; clone size: .; CDR3 DNA: TGTGCCAGCAGCACCTCCGGACAGGGTGTGGGGACCCAGTACTTC; CDR3 protein: CASSTSGQGVGTQYF
J gene: TRBJ1-3; D gene: .; V gene: TRBV15; clone size: once; CDR3 DNA: TGTGCCACCAGCCCCGAGGAAACCGTCTCTGGAAACACCATATATTTT; CDR3 protein: CATSPEETVSGNTIYF
J gene: TRBJ1-5; D gene: .; V gene: TRBV28; clone size: .; CDR3 DNA: TGTGCCAGCAGTTTTGGTCGCCAGCCCCAGCATTTT; CDR3 protein: CASSFGRQPQHF
J gene: TRBJ2-7; D gene: TRBD1; V gene: TRBV7-8; clone size: once; CDR3 DNA: TGTGCCAGCAGCTTCTACCGGGACAGGATCTACGAGCAGTACTTC; CDR3 protein: CASSFYRDRIYEQYF